One and the same sample provided the 8 T cell receptor beta chains below, sequenced in a study of OX40 agonist ivuxolimab in advanced cancers. The library relied on the immunoSEQ multiplex PCR assay. The table comes from immuneACCESS by way of TCRdb, which keeps in-frame sequences with V and J called. Part of the clones is missing from these tables; in studies checked, under half for an unresolved V gene and the rest for unknown reasons. The sample contains about 76,000 clones, about 88% of them found a single time. About 0.2% of the sample is taken by the ten largest. The sample in question was CD4+ or CD8+ T cells sorted from blood, obtained in a trial of the OX40 agonist ivuxolimab. The receptors stem from an adult with an advanced solid tumor such as melanoma, head and neck, liver or kidney cancer.

The chain joins TRBV4-3 to TRBJ2-1; 14 bases align to TRBD2. The CDR3 sequence is 17 residues long. Per the germline V gene, CDR1 is LGHNA and CDR2 is YSLEER. V lost 4 bases, J lost 9 bases, and 11 bases stayed unmatched. CDR3 sequence: CASSPRGLAGGSGEQFF. The CDR3 DNA reads TGCGCCAGCAGCCCGAGAGGACTAGCGGGAGGATCCGGTGAGCAGTTCTTC.

Only one count was recorded for this clone. The chain couples TRBV5-6 to TRBJ1-2; D remains unclear. The CDR3 covers 15 residues. Trimming shortened V by 4 bases and J by 5 bases, and 18 bases separated the two germline ends. Germline lookup yields CDR1 SGHDT and CDR2 YYEEEE. The CDR3 DNA is TGTGCCAGCAGCCGACCCGGGCCCGGGTTTTATGGCTACACCTTC. It specifies CASSRPGPGFYGYTF.

V is TRBV2 and J is TRBJ1-5; the D is unclear. Deletions cut 5 bases from V and 6 bases from J, with 14 bases between. This CDR3 has 14 amino acids. The germline V gene has CDR1 SNHLY and CDR2 FYNNEI. The CDR3 is CASSKEDGGQPQHF. CDR3 sequence (DNA): TGTGCCAGCAGTAAGGAGGACGGAGGTCAGCCCCAGCATTTT.

The CDR3 loop is CASSFGLAVSTDTQYF. In DNA form, the CDR3 reads TGTGCCAGCAGCTTCGGACTAGCGGTTAGCACAGATACGCAGTATTTT. The J gene is TRBJ2-3, the V gene TRBV9, with 10 bases that match TRBD2. The CDR3 covers 16 residues. Losses at the gene ends were 4 bases for V and 0 bases for J; bases not matched to a gene: 5. Germline CDR1 and CDR2: SGDLS and YYNGEE.

J is TRBJ2-7 and V is TRBV7-2; tentative D call: TRBD1 (6 bases). In germline, CDR1 is SGHTA, CDR2 FQGNSA. The CDR3 sequence is 14 residues long. Trimming took off 3 bases at V and 6 bases at J, with 15 bases between the two ends. CDR3 in amino acids: CASSFLGQGREQYF. In DNA, the CDR3 is TGTGCCAGCAGCTTTCTAGGGCAGGGGCGCGAGCAGTACTTC.

The chain recombines TRBV5-6 with TRBJ2-5; 13 bases align to TRBD2. Germline lookup yields CDR1 SGHDT and CDR2 YYEEEE. The CDR3 has 17 residues. Germline trimming cut 4 bases from V and 4 bases from J; bases unmatched to any gene: 10. This CDR3 is CASSLTLGLAGVETQYF. The CDR3 DNA sequence: TGTGCCAGCAGCCTAACCCTCGGACTAGCGGGAGTAGAGACCCAGTACTTC.

The chain links TRBV7-8 to TRBJ2-7; 12 bases fit TRBD2. The length of the CDR3 is 15 residues. V lost 2 bases to trimming and J lost 3 bases; unmatched junction nucleotides: 2. Per germline, CDR1 SGHVS and CDR2 FQNEAQ. The CDR3 is CASSLRLAGDYEQYF. The CDR3 bases are TGTGCCAGCAGCTTAAGACTAGCGGGAGACTACGAGCAGTACTTC.

This clone was seen once. The chain has TRBV7-3 and TRBJ1-4; D gene ambiguous. This CDR3 has 13 amino acids. Germline V gene data show CDR1 as SGHTA and CDR2 as FQGTGA. V gave up 5 bases and J gave up 7 bases, with 11 bases separating them. CDR3 residues: CASSPTGPEKLFF. CDR3 DNA: TGTGCCAGCAGCCCGACGGGCCCTGAAAAACTGTTTTTT.